The present T cell receptor beta chain was sequenced within a study of a mutant IDH1 vaccine in newly diagnosed glioma. The overall study: The first vaccination came 4-6 weeks after radiotherapy alone, or with temozolomide cycles. Prior therapy was radiotherapy, temozolomide, or both; most received both.

Time point: week 23, last vaccination. Doses consisted of 300 ug of mutant IDH1 20-mer peptide each, paired with topical imiquimod. Donors had new WHO grade 3 or 4 IDH1-mutant, ATRX-lost astrocytomas. Here immunoSEQ multiplex PCR was the method, and the copy in TCRdb shows in-frame clones only, minus some. The sample lists under 14,000 clones; more than 70% were seen once. About this clone: The antigen remains undetermined.

V dropped 2 bases and J dropped 0 bases, with 16 bases sitting between them. This CDR3 is built from 17 residues. Germline V gene sequence: CDR1 MNHNS, CDR2 SASEGT. The sample consisted of PBMCs, taken from a glioma patient whose treatment included an IDH1 peptide vaccine. This TCR derives from a woman between 40 and 50 years old with glioma. Some clones in this sample may be carry-over from other donors' samples. V usage is TRBV6-1 and J usage is TRBJ1-1, with no clear D. The chain's CDR3 is CASSEPKRLIMNTEAFF. The CDR3 region has the DNA TGTGCCAGCAGTGAACCCAAAAGGCTAATCATGAACACTGAAGCTTTCTTT.